Below, 23 T cell receptor beta chains from the same sample are listed, as sequenced in a study of blood T cell repertoires in COVID-19. Some clones are missing from TCRdb's copy, which holds only in-frame ones; the method was immunoSEQ multiplex PCR. Of 250,000 or so clones listed, around 84% were seen once; the top ten hold about 5%. Sequencing was done on a sample of peripheral blood. The receptor set was obtained from a woman aged 55-70 years with COVID-19, enrolled during active disease.

This clone has only one observation. The J gene is TRBJ1-6, the V gene TRBV7-2, with TRBD1 matching 11 bases. CDR3 length: 17 amino acids. Losses at the gene ends were 1 base for V and 9 bases for J; bases not matched to a gene: 8. Germline V gives CDR1 SGHTA, CDR2 FQGNSA. CDR3 coding DNA: TGTGCCAGCAGCTTAGTGTTGGACAGGGGGCGAGGTTCACCCCTCCACTTT. Translated, it gives CASSLVLDRGRGSPLHF. Full variable domain (remainder filled in from reference TRBV7-2 and TRBJ1-6): GAGVSQSPSNKVTEKGKDVELRCDPISGHTALYWYRQSLGQGLEFLIYFQGNSAPDKSGLPSDRFSAERTGGSVSTLTIQRTQQEDSAVYLCASSLVLDRGRGSPLHFGNGTRLTVT.

A word on this clone: This sample also contains other DNA sequences that code for the same CDR3. This rearrangement joins TRBV5-1 to TRBJ2-5; 8 positions match TRBD2. CDR3 length: 13 amino acids. The germline V gene has CDR1 SGHRS and CDR2 YFSETQ. Losses at the gene ends were 4 bases for V and 5 bases for J; bases not matched to a gene: 4. As DNA, the CDR3 is TGCGCCAGCAGCCGGGGGGGCCAGGAGACCCAGTACTTC. Translation: CASSRGGQETQYF. Together with reference TRBV5-1 and TRBJ2-5, the CDR3 gives the full variable domain: KAGVTQTPRYLIKTRGQQVTLSCSPISGHRSVSWYQQTPGQGLQFLFEYFSETQRNKGNFPGRFSGRQFSNSRSEMNVSTLELGDSALYLCASSRGGQETQYFGPGTRLLVL.

There are a few counts of this clone. The chain couples TRBV19 to TRBJ2-1, with TRBD1 identical over 7 bases. The ends lost 7 bases at V and 6 bases at J; junction bases unmatched: 15. In germline, CDR1 is LNHDA, CDR2 SQIVND (reference sequence). The CDR3 runs 16 residues. CDR3 region: CASTEPTGVGGNEQFF. CDR3 nucleotide sequence: TGTGCCAGTACCGAACCAACAGGGGTAGGAGGCAATGAGCAGTTCTTC.

This chain links TRBV21-1 with TRBJ2-7; the table's D call TRBD1 went unverified against the DNA. TRBV21-1 is tagged as a pseudogene. The CDR3 is made up of 15 amino acids. The CDR3 protein is CASSKDCRADNEQYF. The CDR3, as DNA: TGTGCCAGCAGCAAAGATTGCAGGGCGGATAACGAGCAGTACTTC.

This clone was detected only once. This chain joins TRBV27 and TRBJ2-1, with 9 positions matching TRBD1. V dropped 2 bases and J dropped 1; count of bases not matched to a gene: 0. The CDR3 spans 15 residues. The germline V gene encodes CDR1 MNHEY and CDR2 SMNVEV (reference sequence). The chain's CDR3 is CASSLDRGSYNEQFF. CDR3 DNA: TGTGCCAGCAGTTTAGACAGGGGGTCCTACAATGAGCAGTTCTTC.

The chain combines TRBV6-5 with TRBJ2-7, with TRBD1 matching 8 bases. The J segment lost 3 bases and the V segment lost 0 bases, leaving 1 base of the junction unmatched. This CDR3 is 14 amino acids long. Germline V lookup: CDR1 MNHEY, CDR2 SVGAGI. DNA of the CDR3: TGTGCCAGCAGTTACTCGGGGACAGGCTACGAGCAGTACTTC. Amino acids: CASSYSGTGYEQYF.

The J gene is TRBJ1-1, the V gene TRBV5-1; D not certain. Trimming stripped 6 bases from V and 6 bases from J, with 18 bases between. Germline CDR1 and CDR2: SGHRS and YFSETQ. The CDR3 is made up of 14 amino acids. The CDR3 protein is CASTPGWEGSEAFF. The DNA of the CDR3 is TGCGCCAGCACCCCCGGATGGGAGGGTTCTGAAGCTTTCTTT. The variable domain in full, with the rest retrieved from reference TRBV5-1 and TRBJ1-1, is KAGVTQTPRYLIKTRGQQVTLSCSPISGHRSVSWYQQTPGQGLQFLFEYFSETQRNKGNFPGRFSGRQFSNSRSEMNVSTLELGDSALYLCASTPGWEGSEAFFGQGTRLTVV.

V gene TRBV7-2 combines with J gene TRBJ2-1, with TRBD1 identical over 9 bases. Germline assignment: CDR1 SGHTA and CDR2 FQGNSA. The ends lost 3 bases at V and 7 bases at J; junction bases unmatched: 4. This CDR3 has 14 residues. CDR3 region: CASSLDRGRNEQFF. CDR3 bases: TGTGCCAGCAGCTTGGACAGGGGTAGGAATGAGCAGTTCTTC.

The V gene is TRBV20-1, the J gene TRBJ1-5; no clear D gene. Germline loops: CDR1 DFQATT, CDR2 SNEGSKA (reference sequence). The CDR3 loop spans 13 amino acids. V dropped 3 bases and J dropped 4 bases, with 10 bases sitting between them. The CDR3 region is CSASTSENQPQHF. The CDR3 nucleotides read TGCAGTGCTAGTACGTCGGAGAATCAGCCCCAGCATTTT.

The V and J genes are TRBV5-5 and TRBJ2-2; 8 nucleotides align to TRBD1. J lost 0 bases, V lost 1 base, and 8 bases had no gene match. This CDR3 contains 18 residues. Germline values: CDR1 SGHKS, CDR2 YYEKEE (reference sequence). CDR3 nucleotides: TGTGCCAGCAGCTTGATCGCAGGGGGCGCTTCGAACACCGGGGAGCTGTTTTTT. It yields the protein CASSLIAGGASNTGELFF.

This rearrangement joins TRBV27 to TRBJ2-7, with D possibly matching TRBD2 (6 bases). Per germline, CDR1 MNHEY and CDR2 SMNVEV (reference sequence). V dropped 2 bases and J dropped 5 bases, with 10 bases sitting between them. The CDR3 is made up of 13 amino acids. The CDR3 DNA follows: TGTGCCAGCAGTTTAGGGGGGATCAACGAGCAGTACTTC. It encodes CASSLGGINEQYF.

The chain carries TRBV10-1 and TRBJ2-1; 16 bases match TRBD2. From germline, CDR1 is WNHNN and CDR2 SYGVQD (reference sequence). V shed 4 bases and J 6 bases; nucleotides not matched to a gene: 6. The CDR3 sequence is 17 residues long. This chain's CDR3 is CASSVSGLAGGPNEQFF. The CDR3 DNA sequence: TGCGCCAGCAGTGTTTCGGGACTAGCGGGAGGGCCCAATGAGCAGTTCTTC.

This chain links TRBV11-2 with TRBJ2-7; D is perhaps TRBD1 (6 bases). CDR1 and CDR2 from the germline V gene are SGHAT and FQNNGV. V was trimmed by 2 bases and J by 5 bases, leaving 16 bases between them. This CDR3 region has 15 residues. The DNA for the CDR3 is TGTGCCAGCAGCTTAATTGGCAGGGGCCCGCACGAGCAGTACTTC. Translated: CASSLIGRGPHEQYF.

V gene TRBV24-1 combines with J gene TRBJ2-1; 11 positions match TRBD2. The V gene end was trimmed by 0 bases and the J gene end by 7 bases; junction bases not matched to a gene: 13. Per germline, CDR1 KGHDR and CDR2 SFDVKD. This CDR3 has 19 residues. The CDR3 sequence is CATSDLQRGLAGGANEQFF. The CDR3 coding sequence is TGTGCCACCAGTGATTTGCAAAGGGGTCTAGCGGGAGGCGCAAATGAGCAGTTCTTC.

The chain employs TRBV19 and TRBJ1-1; 9 positions agree with TRBD1. Germline CDR1 LNHDA, CDR2 SQIVND (reference sequence). V was pared by 2 bases and J by 11 bases, with 12 bases of the junction left unmatched. The CDR3 has 15 amino acids. This CDR3 is CASSIPTGGGLEAFF. DNA for the CDR3: TGTGCCAGTAGTATACCCACAGGGGGCGGTTTGGAGGCTTTCTTT.

The V gene is TRBV12-3 or TRBV12-4, the J gene TRBJ1-2, with 7 bases lining up with TRBD1. This CDR3 is built from 13 residues. V was pared by 7 bases and J by 4 bases, with 6 bases of the junction left unmatched. The CDR3 here is CASKTGPSYGYTF. CDR3 nucleotide sequence: TGTGCCAGCAAGACAGGGCCGAGCTATGGCTACACCTTC.

The chain combines TRBV9 with TRBJ1-2, with 11 bases that match TRBD1. In germline, CDR1 is SGDLS, CDR2 YYNGEE. The CDR3 loop spans 16 amino acids. J was trimmed by 6 bases and V by 0 bases; bases with no gene match: 7. The CDR3 spells CASSVAGQGDRNGYTF. Here the CDR3 DNA reads TGTGCCAGCAGCGTAGCGGGACAGGGGGACAGAAATGGCTACACCTTC. Drawing the rest from reference TRBV9 and TRBJ1-2, the complete variable domain is DSGVTQTPKHLITATGQRVTLRCSPRSGDLSVYWYQQSLDQGLQFLIQYYNGEERAKGNILERFSAQQFPDLHSELNLSSLELGDSALYFCASSVAGQGDRNGYTFGSGTRLTVV.

The rearrangement joins TRBV5-1 to TRBJ1-2; D is unresolved. Germline V gives CDR1 SGHRS, CDR2 YFSETQ. The ends were cut back, 0 bases at V and 3 bases at J, with 6 bases in the middle. The CDR3 covers 13 residues. In DNA form, the CDR3 reads TGCGCCAGCAGCTTGGATGGAGACTATGGCTACACCTTC. Translated: CASSLDGDYGYTF.

The chain joins TRBV5-1 to TRBJ2-7; possible D gene TRBD1, 6 bases. Germline CDR1 reads SGHRS; CDR2 reads YFSETQ. The CDR3 runs 14 residues. V gave up 0 bases and J gave up 3 bases, with 10 bases separating them. In DNA, the CDR3 is TGCGCCAGCAGCTTGGCAGGGGTTGTCTACGAGCAGTACTTC. Encoded protein: CASSLAGVVYEQYF.

V is TRBV27 and J is TRBJ1-4; D is ambiguous. In germline, CDR1 is MNHEY, CDR2 SMNVEV (reference sequence). V shed 0 bases and J shed 0 bases, with 17 bases lying between them. The CDR3 consists of 19 residues. This chain's CDR3 is CASSLSPRTTRPTNEKLFF. CDR3 DNA: TGTGCCAGCAGTTTATCGCCCCGAACCACGAGGCCAACTAATGAAAAACTGTTTTTT.

The V gene is TRBV30, the J gene TRBJ2-7, with 8 nucleotides matching TRBD1. The CDR3 has 15 residues. Germline-derived CDR1 and CDR2 are GTSNPN and SVGIG (reference sequence). Unmatched junction bases numbered 11, after V lost 1 base and J lost 6 bases. CDR3 amino acids: CAWSAKSGTGGEQYF. The DNA for the CDR3 is TGTGCCTGGAGTGCAAAATCCGGGACAGGAGGCGAGCAGTACTTC.

The rearrangement uses TRBV5-4 and TRBJ2-1; D not certain. Germline-derived CDR1 and CDR2 are SGHNT and YYREEE (reference sequence). This CDR3 has 14 amino acids. Trimming stripped 0 bases from V and 4 bases from J, with 8 bases between. CDR3 sequence reads: CASSLGLDYNEQFF. CDR3 nucleotides: TGTGCCAGCAGCTTGGGCCTAGATTACAATGAGCAGTTCTTC.

This clone was seen a handful of times. The chain couples TRBV28 to TRBJ1-2; the D gene is possibly TRBD1 (6 bases). The CDR3 is 14 residues long. Germline CDR1 reads MDHEN; CDR2 reads SYDVKM. V lost 3 bases, J lost 3 bases, and 11 bases lay in between. The CDR3 is CASSLVGGDYGYTF. The CDR3 coding sequence is TGTGCCAGCAGTTTGGTAGGGGGAGACTATGGCTACACCTTC.